These 18 T cell receptor beta chains share one sample of origin, sequenced in a study of T cells after yellow fever vaccination. TCRdb passed the 5' RACE reads through MiXCR, listing each CDR3 protein once. Of about 340,000 distinct CDR3 sequences listed, around 13% were seen once; the top ten hold 2.5% to 4%. The sequences come from CD4+ T cells sorted from PBMCs, collected 15 days after the yellow fever booster vaccination. All receptors come from a man aged 18-30 years who received the YFV17D yellow fever vaccine.

This sequence joins TRBV6-2 or TRBV6-3 and TRBJ2-1; TRBD2 agrees at 10 bases. The germline gives CDR1 MNHEY, CDR2 SVGEGT. V lost 2 bases and J lost 3; bases outside the gene matches: 10. The CDR3 is made up of 18 amino acids. The CDR3 loop reads CASSYGPAGGNYYNEQFF. The CDR3 nucleotides read TGTGCCAGCAGTTACGGGCCAGCGGGGGGGAACTACTACAATGAGCAGTTCTTC.

There are a few counts of this clonotype. The chain carries TRBV4-2 and TRBJ1-1; 8 bases align to TRBD1. The V and J ends lost 5 bases and 5 bases, in that order; junction bases with no gene match: 10. The germline gives CDR1 LGHNA, CDR2 YNFKEQ. The CDR3 runs to 15 residues. The CDR3 sequence is CASSSPVGQGTEAFF. In nucleotides, the CDR3 is TGTGCCAGCAGCTCTCCGGTAGGACAGGGAACTGAAGCTTTCTTT.

This clonotype has just a few counts. V and J are TRBV9 and TRBJ2-3; TRBD2 is a possible D gene (5 bases). The CDR3 is 14 amino acids. Deletions cut 1 base from V and 4 bases from J, with 10 bases between. Germline V lookup: CDR1 SGDLS, CDR2 YYNGEE. CDR3 DNA sequence: TGTGCCAGCAGCGTATTTAGCGTGTCAGATACGCAGTATTTT. Translating it yields CASSVFSVSDTQYF.

This clonotype was detected a few times. This chain joins TRBV19 and TRBJ2-2; the D gene is possibly TRBD1 (6 bases). The CDR3 loop spans 15 amino acids. The V gene's germline CDR1 is LNHDA and CDR2 SQIVND (reference sequence). Between the trimmed V and J ends, which lost 3 bases and 2 bases, there was a span of 10 bases. For the CDR3, the DNA is TGTGCCAGTAGTATTCTGGACAGTAACACCGGGGAGCTGTTTTTT. This translates into CASSILDSNTGELFF. Drawing the rest from reference TRBV19 and TRBJ2-2, the complete variable domain is DGGITQSPKYLFRKEGQNVTLSCEQNLNHDAMYWYRQDPGQGLRLIYYSQIVNDFQKGDIAEGYSVSREKKESFPLTVTSAQKNPTAFYLCASSILDSNTGELFFGEGSRLTVL.

The chain combines TRBV19 with TRBJ1-5; D might be TRBD1 (6 bases). From germline, CDR1 is LNHDA and CDR2 SQIVND (reference sequence). CDR3 length equals 14 residues. V was shortened by 5 bases and J by 4 bases, with 12 bases between the two germline ends. In DNA form, the CDR3 reads TGTGCCAGTAGTCGTCGACAGGTGAATCAGCCCCAGCATTTT. Translating it yields CASSRRQVNQPQHF.

The chain carries TRBV29-1 and TRBJ1-4; TRBD1 might be the D (6 bases). The CDR3 covers 13 residues. Deletions cut 7 bases from V and 6 bases from J, with 15 bases between. In germline, CDR1 is SQVTM, CDR2 ANQGSEA. This CDR3 reads CSAGKTGDEKLFF. The CDR3 DNA reads TGCAGCGCTGGGAAGACAGGTGATGAAAAACTGTTTTTT.

This chain uses TRBV6-6 with TRBJ2-1, with 11 bases that match TRBD1. V lost 5 bases, J lost 6 bases, and 9 bases stayed unmatched. The germline gives CDR1 MNHNY, CDR2 SVGAGI (reference sequence). This CDR3 comprises 16 residues. The CDR3 bases are TGTGCCAGCAGTAATTTCGGGGGACAGGGGGTCAATGAGCAGTTCTTC. Protein product: CASSNFGGQGVNEQFF.

The chain uses TRBV5-6 and TRBJ1-5, with D possibly TRBD1 on 5 matching bases. The germline V gene has CDR1 SGHDT and CDR2 YYEEEE. The CDR3 has 14 residues. V lost 4 bases, J lost 7 bases, and 15 bases lay in between. CDR3 region: CASSPGWGGQPQHF. CDR3 nucleotide sequence: TGTGCCAGCAGCCCCGGTTGGGGGGGGCAGCCCCAGCATTTT.

The sample holds a few counts of this clonotype. The V and J genes are TRBV6-6 and TRBJ2-3, with TRBD2 matching over 8 bases. Germline V gene sequence: CDR1 MNHNY, CDR2 SVGAGI (reference sequence). This CDR3 is built from 19 residues. V shed 2 bases, J shed 0 bases, and the junction held 13 bases outside the gene matches. CDR3 region: CASSYPAGGAGSSTDTQYF. The CDR3 DNA sequence: TGTGCCAGCAGTTACCCCGCCGGGGGGGCGGGGTCTAGCACAGATACGCAGTATTTT.

At least ten counts were recorded for this clonotype. The chain couples TRBV9 to TRBJ1-5; D is unresolved. Trimming removed 0 bases at V and 0 bases at J, with 7 bases between. Germline values: CDR1 SGDLS, CDR2 YYNGEE. The CDR3 has 15 residues. CDR3 loop: CASSVGVYSNQPQHF. The CDR3 coding sequence is TGTGCCAGCAGCGTAGGAGTGTATAGCAATCAGCCCCAGCATTTT.

This clonotype was recorded a few times. The chain carries TRBV20-1 and TRBJ2-7; a weak D match, TRBD1 (6 bases). The CDR3 is 12 residues long. The V gene lost 3 bases and the J gene lost 1 base, with 7 bases spanning the gap. CDR1 and CDR2 (germline): DFQATT, SNEGSKA (reference sequence). CDR3 in amino acids: CSASGQSYEQYV. CDR3 DNA: TGCAGTGCTAGCGGACAGTCCTACGAGCAGTACGTC.

This clonotype showed up many times. This chain joins TRBV29-1 and TRBJ2-2; D is possibly TRBD1 (5 bases). Trimming took 3 bases from V and 0 from J, leaving 17 bases between them. Germline V gives CDR1 SQVTM, CDR2 ANQGSEA. The length of the CDR3 is 17 residues. The CDR3 DNA reads as TGCAGCGTTGAGATGAGGCTCGGACAAACGAACACCGGGGAGCTGTTTTTT. This gives the protein CSVEMRLGQTNTGELFF.

This clonotype was picked up a small number of times. This chain joins TRBV3-1 and TRBJ2-7; possible D gene TRBD2, 6 bases. Germline CDR1 is LGHDT and CDR2 is YNNKEL (reference sequence). CDR3 length: 17 residues. The germline V and J ends were trimmed by 4 bases and 2 bases, with 21 bases remaining between them. Here the CDR3 reads CASSPRLVIQGTYEQYF. As DNA, the CDR3 is TGTGCCAGCAGCCCAAGACTAGTCATTCAAGGGACCTACGAGCAGTACTTC.

This clonotype was detected a few times. The V and J genes are TRBV16 and TRBJ2-3, with TRBD2 as a possible D gene (6 bases). V was clipped by 9 bases and J by 5 bases, with 21 bases between them. CDR1 and CDR2 (germline): KGHSY, FQNENV. The CDR3 spans 15 residues. CDR3 in DNA: TGTGCCAGTCATAAAGGGCGGGGCCTCGGAGATACGCAGTATTTT. This codes for CASHKGRGLGDTQYF.

In this sample, this clonotype turned up many times. V usage is TRBV7-3 and J usage is TRBJ2-1; TRBD2 aligns across 9 bases. CDR1 SGHTA and CDR2 FQGTGA come from the germline V gene. CDR3 length equals 16 residues. Trimming at V came to 5 bases and at J to 10 bases, leaving 15 bases not matched to a gene. The CDR3: CASSPARGGALREQFF. The CDR3 region has the DNA TGTGCCAGCAGCCCAGCCCGCGGGGGGGCCTTGCGGGAGCAGTTCTTC.

This clonotype was seen a few times. V usage is TRBV5-1 and J usage is TRBJ1-2, with TRBD1 matching 9 bases. The CDR3 is 14 residues long. Germline loops: CDR1 SGHRS, CDR2 YFSETQ. V dropped 6 bases and J dropped 8; count of bases not matched to a gene: 11. The CDR3 DNA reads TGCGCCAGCACCCCAATTCCCGGACAGGGGGGCTACACCTTC. It is translated as CASTPIPGQGGYTF.

V usage is TRBV28 and J usage is TRBJ1-1; perhaps TRBD1 as D (5 bases). CDR3 length: 11 residues. Germline V gene lookup returns CDR1 MDHEN and CDR2 SYDVKM. Between the trimmed V and J ends, which lost 6 bases and 11 bases, there was a span of 13 bases. The chain's CDR3 is CASRVRDRAFF. CDR3 nucleotides: TGTGCCAGCAGGGTTCGGGACCGGGCTTTCTTT.

The CDR3 nucleotides are TGTGCCAGCTCACCATCCGCACTCTCCTACGAGCAGTACTTC. Translating gives CASSPSALSYEQYF. The rearrangement joins TRBV18 to TRBJ2-7; D gene unclear. Trimming took 2 bases from V and 0 from J, leaving 8 bases between them. Germline CDR1 is KGHSH and CDR2 is LQKENI. This CDR3 spans 14 amino acids.